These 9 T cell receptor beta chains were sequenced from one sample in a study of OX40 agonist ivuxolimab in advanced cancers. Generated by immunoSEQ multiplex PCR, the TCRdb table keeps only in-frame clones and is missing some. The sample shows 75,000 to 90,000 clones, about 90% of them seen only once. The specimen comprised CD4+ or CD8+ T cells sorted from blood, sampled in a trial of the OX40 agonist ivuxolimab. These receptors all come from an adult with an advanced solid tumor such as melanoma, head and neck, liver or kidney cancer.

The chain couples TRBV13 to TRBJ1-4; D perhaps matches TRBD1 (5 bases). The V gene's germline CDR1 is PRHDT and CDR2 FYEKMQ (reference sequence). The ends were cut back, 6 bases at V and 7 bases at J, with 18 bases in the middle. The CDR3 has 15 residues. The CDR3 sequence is CASSYSGTGLEKLFF. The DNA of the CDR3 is TGTGCCAGCAGTTATAGCGGGACGGGCCTTGAAAAACTGTTTTTT.

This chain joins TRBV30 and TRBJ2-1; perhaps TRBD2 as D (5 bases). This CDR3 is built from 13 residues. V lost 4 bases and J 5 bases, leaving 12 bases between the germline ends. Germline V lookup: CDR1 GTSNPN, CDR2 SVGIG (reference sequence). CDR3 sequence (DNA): TGTGCCTGGACCCCAAACGGGAACAATGAGCAGTTCTTC. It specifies CAWTPNGNNEQFF.

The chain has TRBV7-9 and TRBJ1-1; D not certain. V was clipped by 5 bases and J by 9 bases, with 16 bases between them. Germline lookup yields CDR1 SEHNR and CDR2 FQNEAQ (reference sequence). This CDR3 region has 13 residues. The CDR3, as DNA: TGTGCCAGCAGCCCTCGGGCGGTTTTTAAAGCTTTCTTT. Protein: CASSPRAVFKAFF.

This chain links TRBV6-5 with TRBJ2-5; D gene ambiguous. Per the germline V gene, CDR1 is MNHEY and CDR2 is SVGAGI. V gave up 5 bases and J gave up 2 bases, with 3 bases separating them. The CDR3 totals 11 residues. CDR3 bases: TGTGCCAGCAGTAATCAAGAGACCCAGTACTTC. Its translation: CASSNQETQYF.

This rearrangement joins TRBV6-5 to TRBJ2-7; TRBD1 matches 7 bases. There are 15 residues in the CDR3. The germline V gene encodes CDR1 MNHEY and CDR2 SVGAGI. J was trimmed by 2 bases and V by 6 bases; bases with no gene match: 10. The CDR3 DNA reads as TGTGCCAGCAGAACAACAGGGGAACGCCCCTACGAGCAGTACTTC. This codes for CASRTTGERPYEQYF.

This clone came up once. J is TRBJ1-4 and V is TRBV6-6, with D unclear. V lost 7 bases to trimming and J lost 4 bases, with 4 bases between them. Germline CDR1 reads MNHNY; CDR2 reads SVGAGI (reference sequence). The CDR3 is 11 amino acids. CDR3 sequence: CASTINEKLFF. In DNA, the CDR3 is TGTGCCAGCACAATTAATGAAAAACTGTTTTTT.

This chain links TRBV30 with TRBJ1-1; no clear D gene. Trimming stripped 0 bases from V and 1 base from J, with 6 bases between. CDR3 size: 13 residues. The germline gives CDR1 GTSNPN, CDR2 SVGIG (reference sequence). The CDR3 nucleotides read TGTGCCTGGAGTGTAGGAGCGAACACTGAAGCTTTCTTT. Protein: CAWSVGANTEAFF. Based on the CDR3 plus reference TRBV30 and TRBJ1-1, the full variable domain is SQTIHQWPATLVQPVGSPLSLECTVEGTSNPNLYWYRQAAGRGLQLLFYSVGIGQISSEVPQNLSASRPQDRQFILSSKKLLLSDSGFYLCAWSVGANTEAFFGQGTRLTVV.

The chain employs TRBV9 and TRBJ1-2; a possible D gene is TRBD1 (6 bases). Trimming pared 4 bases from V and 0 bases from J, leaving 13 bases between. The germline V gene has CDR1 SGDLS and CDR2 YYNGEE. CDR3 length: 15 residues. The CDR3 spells CASSPGGLTNYGYTF. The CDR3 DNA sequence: TGTGCCAGCAGCCCCGGGGGCCTTACTAACTATGGCTACACCTTC.

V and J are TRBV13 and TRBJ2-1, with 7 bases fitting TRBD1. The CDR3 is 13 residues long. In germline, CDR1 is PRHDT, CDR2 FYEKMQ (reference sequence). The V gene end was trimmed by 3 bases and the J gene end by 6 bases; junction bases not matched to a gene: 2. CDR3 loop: CASSFRGSNEQFF. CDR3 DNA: TGTGCCAGCAGCTTCAGGGGGAGCAATGAGCAGTTCTTC.